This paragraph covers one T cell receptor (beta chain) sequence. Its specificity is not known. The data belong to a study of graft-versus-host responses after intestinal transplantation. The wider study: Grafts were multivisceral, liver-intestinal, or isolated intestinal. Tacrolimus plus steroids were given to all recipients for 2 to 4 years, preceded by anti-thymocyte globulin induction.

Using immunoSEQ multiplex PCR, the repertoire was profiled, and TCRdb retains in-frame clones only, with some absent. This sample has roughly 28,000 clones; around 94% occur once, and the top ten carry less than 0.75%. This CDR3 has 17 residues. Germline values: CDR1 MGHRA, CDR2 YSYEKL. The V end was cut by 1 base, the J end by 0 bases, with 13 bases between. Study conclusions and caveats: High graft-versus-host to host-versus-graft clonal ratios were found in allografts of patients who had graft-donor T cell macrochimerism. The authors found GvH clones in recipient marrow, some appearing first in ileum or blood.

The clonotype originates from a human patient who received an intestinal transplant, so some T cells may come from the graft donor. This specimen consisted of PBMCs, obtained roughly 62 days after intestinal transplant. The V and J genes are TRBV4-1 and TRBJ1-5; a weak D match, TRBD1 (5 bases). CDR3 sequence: CASSQGDGTDSNQPQHF. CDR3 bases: TGCGCCAGCAGCCAAGGGGACGGGACGGATAGCAATCAGCCCCAGCATTTT.